The rows below give T cell receptor beta chains drawn from one sample of a study of patients and donors after allogeneic stem cell transplantation. TCRdb passed the RT-PCR reads through MiXCR, listing each CDR3 protein once. The sample lists about 8,300 distinct CDR3 sequences, roughly 12% seen once, with 50% to 65% in the top ten. Input material: blood, either unsorted or a sorted T cell fraction (not recorded which). The receptors stem from a human donor who was either an allogeneic HSCT recipient or a stem cell or donor lymphocyte infusion donor (not recorded which). It is not recorded whose cells these are; they may come from a transplant donor. The CDR3 runs from the conserved cysteine through the conserved F or W. The D gene is left open where the match is weak. Size tells how often a clone was seen (once, few, many) or the class of an expanded clone, and some rows leave it out.

J gene	D gene	V gene	CDR3 length	clone size	CDR3 DNA	CDR3 protein
TRBJ2-5	TRBD1	TRBV6-5	15	-	TGTGCCAGCAGTCGAGACAGGGGCCTCCAAGAGACCCAGTACTTC	CASSRDRGLQETQYF
TRBJ2-3	-	TRBV6-5	12	many	TGTGCCAGACAGTTGGTCACAGATACGCAGTATTTT	CARQLVTDTQYF
TRBJ2-1	TRBD2	TRBV4-2	16	-	TGTGCCAGCAGCCAAGATGTCGGGGGGGGGTACAATGAGCAGTTCTTC	CASSQDVGGGYNEQFF
TRBJ2-3	-	TRBV15	14	few	TGTGCCACCAGCAACAGGGTTGGCACAGATACGCAGTATTTT	CATSNRVGTDTQYF
TRBJ2-7	-	TRBV2	13	-	TGTGCCAGCAGTATCGAGGTGGCCTACGAGCAGTACTTC	CASSIEVAYEQYF
TRBJ1-1	TRBD1	TRBV5-1	17	-	TGCGCCAGCAGCCCAATCCCGGGACAGGGGATGAACACTGAAGCTTTCTTT	CASSPIPGQGMNTEAFF
TRBJ2-1	TRBD2	TRBV7-2	13	many	TGTGCCAGCAGCTTAGTGTCTAGCGGTCCTGGGTTCTTC	CASSLVSSGPGFF
TRBJ1-1	TRBD1	TRBV5-1	16	many	TGCGCCAGCAGCTCTAGACAGGGGGCTAGTAATTCTGAAGCTTTCTTT	CASSSRQGASNSEAFF
TRBJ2-5	-	TRBV12-3/TRBV12-4	14	-	TGTGCCAGCGGTACGAGGACAGACCAAGAGACCCAGTACTTC	CASGTRTDQETQYF
TRBJ1-2	-	TRBV12-5	17	-	TGTGCTAGTGGTCGGGGTACAGGGATTGGAGTAGACTATGGCTACACCTTC	CASGRGTGIGVDYGYTF
TRBJ2-7	-	TRBV2	16	-	TGTGCCAGCAGTGAAAATTATGGGTGGATGGACTTGGAGCAGTACTTC	CASSENYGWMDLEQYF
TRBJ2-5	TRBD2	TRBV7-2	18	few	TGTGCCAGCAGCCCCGGACTAGCGGGGGGACCATCTCAAGAGACCCAGTACTTC	CASSPGLAGGPSQETQYF
TRBJ2-4	TRBD1	TRBV27	14	-	TGTGCCAGCAGTCCCACAGGGGTGAAAAACATTCAGTACTTC	CASSPTGVKNIQYF
TRBJ2-1	TRBD1	TRBV12-3/TRBV12-4	14	-	TGTGCCAGCAGTTTCGGGACAGTAATCAATGAGCAGTTCTTC	CASSFGTVINEQFF
TRBJ1-2	-	TRBV6-5	14	many	TGTGCCAGCAGTTACGTCGCAGGGAACTATGGCTACACCTTC	CASSYVAGNYGYTF
TRBJ1-6	-	TRBV11-2	14	medium-sized	TGTGCCAGCAGCTTTAACCCCAGCGGGTCACCCCTCCACTTT	CASSFNPSGSPLHF
TRBJ1-5	-	TRBV15	15	-	TGTGCCACCAGCAGAGAGGGGCAGCACAATCAGCCCCAGCATTTT	CATSREGQHNQPQHF
TRBJ2-2	TRBD2	TRBV12-3/TRBV12-4	14	-	TGTGCCAGCAGAGTCAGCGGGGGGGCCGGGGAGCTGTTTTTT	CASRVSGGAGELFF
TRBJ1-1	TRBD1	TRBV12-3/TRBV12-4	14	many	TGTGCCAGCAGTTTTCAGGGGGTGAACACTGAAGCTTTCTTT	CASSFQGVNTEAFF
TRBJ2-3	TRBD2	TRBV6-5	17	-	TGTGCCAGCAGTCCCGACCCCAGCGGGGGATACACAGATACGCAGTATTTT	CASSPDPSGGYTDTQYF
TRBJ1-5	-	TRBV30	13	many	TGTGCCTGGAGTGTAGAGAGTTATCAGCCCCAGCATTTT	CAWSVESYQPQHF
TRBJ2-5	TRBD2	TRBV7-7	17	-	TGTGCTAGCAGTTCTTGGACTAGCGGGGCCAGCCAAGAGACCCAGTACTTC	CASSSWTSGASQETQYF
TRBJ1-3	-	TRBV5-1	15	-	TGCGCCAGCAGCTTGGGTCCGATCTCTGGAAACACCATATATTTT	CASSLGPISGNTIYF
TRBJ2-5	-	TRBV12-5	12	-	TGTGCTAGTGGTTTCAGGAGGGAGACCCAGTACTTC	CASGFRRETQYF
TRBJ2-7	-	TRBV5-6	15	many	TGTGCCAGCAGCTTGGCGGCTGATAGCTCCTACGAGCAGTACTTC	CASSLAADSSYEQYF
TRBJ1-5	-	TRBV12-3/TRBV12-4	14	many	TGTGCCAGCAGTCCCATTGAGAGGGATCAGCCCCAGCATTTT	CASSPIERDQPQHF
TRBJ2-7	TRBD1	TRBV29-1	14	-	TGCAGCGTCGCCCCCGGGACAGCCCTTGATGAGCAGTACTTC	CSVAPGTALDEQYF
TRBJ2-7	-	TRBV5-6	14	medium-sized	TGTGCCAGCAGCTTGTATGGGGACCGCTACGAGCAGTACTTC	CASSLYGDRYEQYF
TRBJ1-2	-	TRBV4-3	15	many	TGCGCCAGCAGCCAAACGTACTATGTTGATGGCGGCTACACCTTC	CASSQTYYVDGGYTF
TRBJ1-1	-	TRBV27	14	-	TGTGCCAGCGCCAAGAGGGTCTCGCGCACTGAAGCTTTCTTT	CASAKRVSRTEAFF
TRBJ2-1	-	TRBV5-1	14	-	TGCGCCAGCCAAAGCTTGGTATATCCCAATGAGCAGTTCTTC	CASQSLVYPNEQFF
TRBJ1-2	-	TRBV5-1	14	many	TGCGCCAGCAGCTCCCCGGGGGCGGGCTATGGCTACACCTTC	CASSSPGAGYGYTF
TRBJ2-3	-	TRBV12-5	14	-	TGTGCTAGTGGTTTATTCGTAAGCACAGATACGCAGTATTTT	CASGLFVSTDTQYF
TRBJ1-1	-	TRBV11-2	13	-	TGTGCCAGCAGCTACCCGTCGGGCACTGAAGCTTTCTTT	CASSYPSGTEAFF
TRBJ1-1	-	TRBV12-3/TRBV12-4	13	-	TGTGCCAGCAGTTTAGTGGGGAACACTGAAGCTTTCTTT	CASSLVGNTEAFF
TRBJ1-1	TRBD1	TRBV12-3/TRBV12-4	16	many	TGTGCCAGCAGTTCCCGACAGGGTACACTGGGCACTGAAGCTTTCTTT	CASSSRQGTLGTEAFF
TRBJ2-5	-	TRBV6-5	14	many	TGTGCCAGCAGTTACTCCGACAGGCCAGGGGCCCAGTACTTC	CASSYSDRPGAQYF
TRBJ1-1	TRBD1	TRBV27	15	many	TGTGCCAGCAGTTTATCGCCGGGACAGGGGGGTGAAGCTTTCTTT	CASSLSPGQGGEAFF
TRBJ1-1	-	TRBV12-5	15	-	TGTGCTAGTGGTTTGGTTACGAGTACCACCACTGAAGCTTTCTTT	CASGLVTSTTTEAFF
TRBJ1-2	-	TRBV6-5	14	few	TGTGCCAGCAGCCGACTCCCACACACTAATGGCTACACCTTC	CASSRLPHTNGYTF
TRBJ1-1	-	TRBV5-6	15	few	TGTGCCAGCAGCCACCCGTCCACCATGAACACTGAAGCTTTCTTT	CASSHPSTMNTEAFF
TRBJ2-3	TRBD1	TRBV20-1	15	few	TGCAGTGCCCACCCGAGGACAGGGCCCCCAGATACGCAGTATTTT	CSAHPRTGPPDTQYF
TRBJ2-3	-	TRBV5-1	15	-	TGCGCCAGCAGCCGAACCGGGGGGCCGGAGAATACGCAGTATTTT	CASSRTGGPENTQYF
TRBJ2-5	-	TRBV18	12	-	TGTGCCAGCTCACCAGGAATGGAGACCCAGTACTTC	CASSPGMETQYF
TRBJ1-2	-	TRBV6-2/TRBV6-3	15	many	TGTGCCAGCAGAAAACCAGTCGCGGGTCCGCGGGGCTACACCTTC	CASRKPVAGPRGYTF
TRBJ1-4	-	TRBV11-2	14	medium-sized	TGTGCCAGCAGCCCCCGGACAGATTGGGAAAAACTGTTTTTT	CASSPRTDWEKLFF
TRBJ2-3	-	TRBV5-1	16	-	TGCGCCAGCAGCCGGGAAACAGGGAGGGCAATCGATACGCAGTATTTT	CASSRETGRAIDTQYF
TRBJ1-1	TRBD1	TRBV18	16	many	TGTGCCAGCTCACCAATGGGACAGCGCATGAACACTGAAGCTTTCTTT	CASSPMGQRMNTEAFF
TRBJ2-7	-	TRBV27	13	many	TGTGCCAGCAGTTACCAGAGCTCCTACGAGCAGTACTTC	CASSYQSSYEQYF
TRBJ2-3	TRBD1	TRBV11-3	14	-	TGTGCCAGCAGCTACGACAGGGGGCAAGATACGCAGTATTTT	CASSYDRGQDTQYF
TRBJ2-1	TRBD2	TRBV20-1	14	many	TGCAGTGCTAGAGGACTAGCGGGGACCAATGAGCAGTTCTTC	CSARGLAGTNEQFF
TRBJ1-1	TRBD1	TRBV11-2	16	few	TGTGCCAGCAGCAAGTGGTTCAGGACAGGTGGCACTGAAGCTTTCTTT	CASSKWFRTGGTEAFF
TRBJ2-3	TRBD1	TRBV2	14	few	TGTGCCGGAACAGGGGTAACCTTCACAGATACGCAGTATTTT	CAGTGVTFTDTQYF
TRBJ2-7	TRBD1	TRBV20-1	14	-	TGCAGTGCCCCGGTGAGAGGACAGGGAAACGAGCAGTACTTC	CSAPVRGQGNEQYF
TRBJ2-7	TRBD1	TRBV19	13	-	TGTGCCAGTAGCCGACAGGGGTCCTACGAGCAGTGCTTC	CASSRQGSYEQCF
TRBJ1-2	TRBD1	TRBV20-1	14	few	TGCAGTGCTAGCGGACAGGGGACGATCTATGGCTACACCTTC	CSASGQGTIYGYTF
TRBJ2-1	TRBD1	TRBV27	15	-	TGTGCCAGCAGTCGAACCGGGACAGACTACAATGAGCAGTTCTTC	CASSRTGTDYNEQFF